This TCR beta chain was sequenced for a study of technical replicates of blood from a few donors. The CDR3 covers 14 residues. Germline V gene lookup returns CDR1 GTSNPN and CDR2 SVGIG (reference sequence). V gave up 3 bases and J gave up 4 bases, with 16 bases separating them. TCRdb keeps only in-frame clones here, not all; method: immunoSEQ multiplex PCR. Among about 66,000 clones listed, more than 75% were seen once. This chain links TRBV30 with TRBJ2-7; possible D gene TRBD1, 7 bases. The specimen was PBMCs. The TCR sequence derives from a human donor in good health. Some clones in this sample may be carry-over from other donors' samples. CDR3 residues: CAWRAPGGQYEQYF. CDR3 DNA sequence: TGTGCCTGGAGGGCCCCAGGGGGGCAATACGAGCAGTACTTC.